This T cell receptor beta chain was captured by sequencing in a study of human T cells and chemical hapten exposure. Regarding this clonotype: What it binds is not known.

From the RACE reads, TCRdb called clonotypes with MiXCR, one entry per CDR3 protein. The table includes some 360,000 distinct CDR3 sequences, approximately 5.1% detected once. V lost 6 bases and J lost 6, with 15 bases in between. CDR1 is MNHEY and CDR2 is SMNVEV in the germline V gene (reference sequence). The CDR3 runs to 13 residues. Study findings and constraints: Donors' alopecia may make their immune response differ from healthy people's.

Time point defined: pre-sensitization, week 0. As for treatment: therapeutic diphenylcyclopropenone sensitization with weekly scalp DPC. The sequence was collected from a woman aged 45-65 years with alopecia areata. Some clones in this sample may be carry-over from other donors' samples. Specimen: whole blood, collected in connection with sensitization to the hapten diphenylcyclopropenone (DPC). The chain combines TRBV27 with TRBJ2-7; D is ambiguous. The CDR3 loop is CASRSAPRGEQYF. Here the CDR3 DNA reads TGTGCCAGCAGATCCGCCCCAAGAGGCGAGCAGTACTTC.